Shown below are 29 T cell receptor beta chains from a single sample sequenced in a study of cytotoxic CD8 clonotypes in ibrutinib-treated CLL. TCRdb keeps only in-frame clones here, not all; method: immunoSEQ multiplex PCR. The profile shows under 150,000 clones, roughly 84% of them singletons. The source material was PBMCs, sampled after 24 months of ibrutinib treatment. The receptors originated from a human donor with chronic lymphocytic leukemia.

This clone was picked up a small number of times. The V and J genes are TRBV6-5 and TRBJ1-1, with D possibly TRBD1 on 6 matching bases. CDR3 length: 15 residues. Per the germline V gene, CDR1 is MNHEY and CDR2 is SVGAGI. V was pared by 4 bases and J by 4 bases, with 16 bases between. This CDR3 reads CASSSQGPRGTEAFF. In DNA, the CDR3 is TGTGCCAGCAGTTCCCAGGGGCCCAGGGGCACTGAAGCTTTCTTT.

The V call is TRBV7-6, the J call TRBJ2-5; 10 nucleotides align to TRBD1. Germline CDR1 and CDR2: SGHVS and FNYEAQ. V was pared by 5 bases and J by 1 base, with 13 bases of the junction left unmatched. This CDR3 has 18 residues. The DNA for the CDR3 is TGTGCCAGCAGCAGAGGAGACGCGGGACAGGGGATCCAAGAGACCCAGTACTTC. Residues: CASSRGDAGQGIQETQYF.

CDR3 in DNA: TGCGCCAGCAGCTTGGCGGGCGGGGGGGCCTCAGATACGCAGTATTTT. Amino acids: CASSLAGGGASDTQYF. This chain links TRBV5-1 with TRBJ2-3; 9 nucleotides agree with TRBD2. J was trimmed by 4 bases and V by 0 bases; bases with no gene match: 6. The germline V gene has CDR1 SGHRS and CDR2 YFSETQ. CDR3 length equals 16 residues.

The rearrangement links TRBV6-6 to TRBJ2-1, with D perhaps matching TRBD2 (5 bases). The V and J ends lost 2 bases and 10 bases respectively, with 21 bases between them. From germline, CDR1 is MNHNY and CDR2 SVGAGI (reference sequence). CDR3 size: 16 residues. As DNA, the CDR3 is TGTGCCAGCAGTTACAGGTCTGGGAACGGACTTGGAGAGCAGTTCTTC. Encoded protein: CASSYRSGNGLGEQFF.

The chain employs TRBV21-1 and TRBJ2-3. TRBV21-1 is listed as a pseudogene. There are 16 residues in the CDR3. Here the CDR3 reads CASSTKTGHWTDTQYF. In DNA form, the CDR3 reads TGTGCCAGCAGCACTAAAACGGGGCATTGGACAGATACGCAGTATTTT.

The chain combines TRBV2 with TRBJ2-3; no clear D. The germline CDR1 and CDR2 sequences are SNHLY and FYNNEI. Trimming left V 4 bases short and J 0 bases short, with 5 bases between. CDR3 size: 13 residues. CDR3 sequence (DNA): TGTGCCAGCAGTGGTAGTAGCACAGATACGCAGTATTTT. Residues: CASSGSSTDTQYF.

The gene calls are TRBV11-2 and TRBJ2-7; no clear D. V was trimmed by 2 bases and J by 5 bases, leaving 10 bases between them. The CDR3 has 13 residues. Germline CDR1 reads SGHAT; CDR2 reads FQNNGV. CDR3 DNA: TGTGCCAGCAGCTTAAGCCAGAACAACGAGCAGTACTTC. Amino acids: CASSLSQNNEQYF.

In nucleotides, the CDR3 is TGTGCCAGCAGCTTGGTGGTCGATAGCAATCAGCCCCAGCATTTT. Translated: CASSLVVDSNQPQHF. This chain joins TRBV5-6 and TRBJ1-5; no firm D call. With 0 bases removed from V and 0 bases from J, the gap between germline ends came to 7 bases. This CDR3 comprises 15 residues. Germline V gene data show CDR1 as SGHDT and CDR2 as YYEEEE.

This sequence joins TRBV27 and TRBJ1-2, with D hard to call. CDR3 size: 14 residues. CDR1 is MNHEY and CDR2 is SMNVEV in the germline V gene (reference sequence). V shed 1 base and J shed 7 bases, with 13 bases lying between them. In DNA form, the CDR3 reads TGTGCCAGCAGTTTATATCCCTTAAGAGGTGGCTACACCTTC. This translates into CASSLYPLRGGYTF.

Of note for this clone: One end of the junction varies from germline; a read error may be responsible. The chain recombines TRBV19 with TRBJ2-3; D possibly corresponds to TRBD2 (6 bases). CDR3 length: 15 amino acids. Germline loops: CDR1 LNHDA, CDR2 SQIVND (reference sequence). This CDR3 reads CASSIGGAGGDTQYF. For the CDR3, the DNA is TGTGCCAGCAGTATCGGAGGGGCCGGGGGAGATACGCAGTATTTT. Together with reference TRBV19 and TRBJ2-3, the CDR3 gives the full variable domain: DGGITQSPKYLFRKEGQNVTLSCEQNLNHDAMYWYRQDPGQGLRLIYYSQIVNDFQKGDIAEGYSVSREKKESFPLTVTSAQKNPTAFYLCASSIGGAGGDTQYFGPGTRLTVL.

The chain is built from TRBV11-3 and TRBJ2-3; D might be TRBD2 (7 bases). Per germline, CDR1 SGHNT and CDR2 YENEEA. The V gene lost 4 bases and the J gene lost 1 base, with 12 bases spanning the gap. This CDR3 has 15 residues. The CDR3 bases are TGTGCCAGCAGCTCGGGGGGCCGAGGCACAGATACGCAGTATTTT. Its translation is CASSSGGRGTDTQYF.

The chain is built from TRBV5-4 and TRBJ1-2, with no clear D. The CDR3 is made up of 15 amino acids. The ends were cut back, 4 bases at V and 8 bases at J, with 21 bases in the middle. Germline V gives CDR1 SGHNT, CDR2 YYREEE (reference sequence). Here the CDR3 DNA reads TGTGCCAGCAGCCTACCGGGATCGTCATCGGGGGGCTACACCTTC. This codes for CASSLPGSSSGGYTF.

The chain has TRBV6-5 and TRBJ1-1; the D is unclear. This CDR3 spans 14 amino acids. V lost 2 bases and J lost 0, with 7 bases in between. Per germline, CDR1 MNHEY and CDR2 SVGAGI. The CDR3 DNA reads TGTGCCAGCAGTTACCTAAGCATGAACACTGAAGCTTTCTTT. It codes for CASSYLSMNTEAFF.

The V call is TRBV7-3, the J call TRBJ2-3; the match to TRBD1 covers 8 bases. The germline gives CDR1 SGHTA, CDR2 FQGTGA. The V gene end was trimmed by 2 bases and the J gene end by 3 bases; junction bases not matched to a gene: 7. The length of the CDR3 is 16 residues. CDR3 DNA sequence: TGTGCCAGCAGCTTATTTGGCCAGGGGGCGACAGATACGCAGTATTTT. This sequence encodes CASSLFGQGATDTQYF.

The V gene is TRBV5-1, the J gene TRBJ2-1, with D unclear. The CDR3 is 15 residues long. The germline CDR1 and CDR2 sequences are SGHRS and YFSETQ. Trimming took off 0 bases at V and 4 bases at J, with 11 bases between the two ends. In DNA form, the CDR3 reads TGCGCCAGCAGCTTGGGATGGACGCCGTACAATGAGCAGTTCTTC. This codes for CASSLGWTPYNEQFF.

The chain is built from TRBV10-3 and TRBJ1-5; TRBD1 matches at 9 bases. The CDR3 spans 16 residues. Trimming at V came to 3 bases and at J to 0 bases, leaving 3 bases not matched to a gene. The germline gives CDR1 ENHRY, CDR2 SYGVKD. The CDR3, as DNA: TGTGCCATCAGTGAAAGGACAGGGGATAGCAATCAGCCCCAGCATTTT. It is translated as CAISERTGDSNQPQHF.

This chain's CDR3 is CASSFRPSNTIDYGYTF. The CDR3 nucleotides read TGCGCCAGCAGCTTTCGGCCTTCCAACACAATCGACTATGGCTACACCTTC. The chain uses TRBV5-1 and TRBJ1-2; D call uncertain. This CDR3 is built from 17 residues. Trimming took 2 bases from V and 3 from J, leaving 20 bases between them. Germline V gene lookup returns CDR1 SGHRS and CDR2 YFSETQ.

The chain combines TRBV7-2 with TRBJ2-1; 8 bases are shared with TRBD2. V shed 5 bases and J 7 bases; nucleotides not matched to a gene: 13. Germline CDR1 is SGHTA and CDR2 is FQGNSA. The CDR3 has 16 amino acids. In nucleotides, the CDR3 is TGTGCCAGCAGCCCCCCGGGGGTAGCGGGGCTTAATGAGCAGTTCTTC. It specifies CASSPPGVAGLNEQFF. Full variable domain (rest looked up from reference TRBV7-2 and TRBJ2-1): GAGVSQSPSNKVTEKGKDVELRCDPISGHTALYWYRQSLGQGLEFLIYFQGNSAPDKSGLPSDRFSAERTGGSVSTLTIQRTQQEDSAVYLCASSPPGVAGLNEQFFGPGTRLTVL.

This chain links TRBV28 with TRBJ1-2; D not resolved. From germline, CDR1 is MDHEN and CDR2 SYDVKM. Trimming removed 5 bases from V and 7 bases from J, with 17 bases in between. CDR3 length equals 14 residues. The CDR3 loop reads CASSPHRNIGGYTF. CDR3 nucleotide sequence: TGTGCCAGCAGTCCCCACCGCAACATTGGTGGCTACACCTTC.

This clone appeared once. V is TRBV11-2 and J is TRBJ1-3, with 9 bases identical to TRBD1. This CDR3 spans 17 amino acids. Germline values: CDR1 SGHAT, CDR2 FQNNGV. J was trimmed by 0 bases and V by 5 bases; bases with no gene match: 8. In nucleotides, the CDR3 is TGTGCCAGCAGCCGATTACAGGGGGCGAACTCTGGAAACACCATATATTTT. Protein: CASSRLQGANSGNTIYF. Full variable domain (outside the CDR3, taken from reference TRBV11-2 and TRBJ1-3): EAGVAQSPRYKIIEKRQSVAFWCNPISGHATLYWYQQILGQGPKLLIQFQNNGVVDDSQLPKDRFSAERLKGVDSTLKIQPAKLEDSAVYLCASSRLQGANSGNTIYFGEGSWLTVV.

CDR3 sequence: CASSSTGRGPNEQFF. The CDR3 DNA reads as TGTGCCAGCAGTTCTACCGGTAGGGGGCCGAATGAGCAGTTCTTC. The chain combines TRBV28 with TRBJ2-1; the match to TRBD1 covers 7 bases. CDR3 length equals 15 residues. Trimming removed 4 bases from V and 7 bases from J; junction bases left unmatched: 10. Germline lookup yields CDR1 MDHEN and CDR2 SYDVKM.

Worth noting for this clone: Other nucleotide sequences from this sample produce the same CDR3. The rearrangement uses TRBV13 and TRBJ1-1, with a possible D match to TRBD1 (5 bases). This CDR3 is built from 14 residues. Germline loops: CDR1 PRHDT, CDR2 FYEKMQ (reference sequence). V gave up 0 bases and J gave up 4 bases, with 9 bases separating them. The CDR3 bases are TGTGCCAGCAGCTTAGGCTCGGGGGGCACTGAAGCTTTCTTT. As protein: CASSLGSGGTEAFF.

This chain links TRBV11-2 with TRBJ1-6; tentative D call: TRBD1 (6 bases). CDR3 length equals 16 residues. CDR1 and CDR2 from the germline V gene are SGHAT and FQNNGV. The V end was cut by 1 base, the J end by 4 bases, with 11 bases between. The CDR3 is CASSLVGTLYNSPLHF. The CDR3 DNA is TGTGCCAGCAGCTTAGTAGGGACACTTTATAATTCACCCCTCCACTTT.

This clone was seen only a few times. The gene calls are TRBV6-1 and TRBJ2-2; 14 nucleotides match TRBD2. Germline-derived CDR1 and CDR2 are MNHNS and SASEGT. Trimming cost V 6 bases and J 3 bases; bases outside gene matches: 0. CDR3 length equals 15 residues. The CDR3, as DNA: TGTGCCAGCAGGGGACTAGCGGGGGACACCGGGGAGCTGTTTTTT. This encodes CASRGLAGDTGELFF.

The J gene is TRBJ2-3, the V gene TRBV4-3; 8 bases match TRBD1. CDR3 length equals 15 residues. CDR1 is LGHNA, CDR2 YSLEER, per germline. J gave up 3 bases and V 3 bases, and 5 bases lay outside the gene matches. The CDR3 DNA sequence: TGCGCCAGCAGCCACGGACAGGGTTGGACAGATACGCAGTATTTT. Protein product: CASSHGQGWTDTQYF.

The chain has TRBV7-2 and TRBJ1-6; D is perhaps TRBD1 (5 bases). Germline-derived CDR1 and CDR2 are SGHTA and FQGNSA. CDR3 length equals 15 residues. Trimming cost V 7 bases and J 2 bases, with 12 bases left between them. CDR3 protein: CASKEGNAYNSPLHF. CDR3 nucleotide sequence: TGTGCCAGCAAGGAGGGGAACGCCTATAATTCACCCCTCCACTTT.

This clone was detected only once. The chain uses TRBV28 and TRBJ1-1; D perhaps matches TRBD1 (5 bases). The ends were cut back, 6 bases at V and 4 bases at J, with 15 bases in the middle. Germline CDR1 MDHEN, CDR2 SYDVKM. This CDR3 region has 14 residues. The CDR3 is CASSLAGSSTEAFF. The CDR3 DNA follows: TGTGCCAGCAGCCTCGCAGGGTCCAGCACTGAAGCTTTCTTT.

This clone has only one observation. The chain is built from TRBV25-1 and TRBJ2-3; D is possibly TRBD1 or TRBD2 (5 bases each). The CDR3 is 13 residues long. V lost 2 bases and J 9 bases, leaving 12 bases between the germline ends. Germline assignment: CDR1 MGHDK and CDR2 SYGVNS. The CDR3 loop reads CASSERDRLTQYF. As DNA, the CDR3 is TGTGCCAGCAGTGAACGGGACCGCCTAACGCAGTATTTT.

V usage is TRBV2 and J usage is TRBJ1-6, with a tentative D call TRBD1 (5 bases). The CDR3 sequence is 15 residues long. V gave up 1 base and J gave up 10 bases, with 14 bases separating them. From germline, CDR1 is SNHLY and CDR2 FYNNEI. As DNA, the CDR3 is TGTGCCAGCAGTGAAGGTTCGGCAGGGAGGTCACCCCTCCACTTT. This sequence encodes CASSEGSAGRSPLHF.